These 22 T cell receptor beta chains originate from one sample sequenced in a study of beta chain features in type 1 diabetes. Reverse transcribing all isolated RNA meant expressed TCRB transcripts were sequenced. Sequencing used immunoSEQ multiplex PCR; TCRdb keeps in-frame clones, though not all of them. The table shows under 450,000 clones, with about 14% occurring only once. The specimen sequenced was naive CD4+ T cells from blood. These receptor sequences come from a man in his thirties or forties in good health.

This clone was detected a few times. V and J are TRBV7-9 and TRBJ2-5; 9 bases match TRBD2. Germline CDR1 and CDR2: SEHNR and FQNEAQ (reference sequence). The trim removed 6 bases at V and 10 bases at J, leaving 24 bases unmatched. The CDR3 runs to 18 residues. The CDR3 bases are TGTGCCAGCAGTCTTTCGACCGGGACTAGCTACCGGGTTCGGGACCAGTACTTC. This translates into CASSLSTGTSYRVRDQYF.

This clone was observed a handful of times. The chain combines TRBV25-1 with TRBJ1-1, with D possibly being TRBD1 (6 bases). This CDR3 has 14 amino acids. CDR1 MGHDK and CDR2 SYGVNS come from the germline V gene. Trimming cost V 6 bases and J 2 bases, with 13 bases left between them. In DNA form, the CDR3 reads TGTGCCAGCAGCCGAGGGGGTCCCAACACTGAAGCTTTCTTT. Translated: CASSRGGPNTEAFF.

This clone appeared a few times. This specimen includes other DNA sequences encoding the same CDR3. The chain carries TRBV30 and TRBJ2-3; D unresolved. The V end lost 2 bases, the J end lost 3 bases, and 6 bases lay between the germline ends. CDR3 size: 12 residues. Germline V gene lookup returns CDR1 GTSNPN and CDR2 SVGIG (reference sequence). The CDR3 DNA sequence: TGTGCCTGGAGTCCGAATACAGATACGCAGTATTTT. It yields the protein CAWSPNTDTQYF.

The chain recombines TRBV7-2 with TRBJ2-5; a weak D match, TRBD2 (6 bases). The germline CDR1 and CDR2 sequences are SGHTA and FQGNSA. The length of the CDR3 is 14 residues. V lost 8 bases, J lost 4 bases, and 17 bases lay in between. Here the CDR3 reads CASSPGGAGETQYF. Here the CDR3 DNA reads TGTGCCAGCTCACCCGGGGGAGCGGGAGAGACCCAGTACTTC.

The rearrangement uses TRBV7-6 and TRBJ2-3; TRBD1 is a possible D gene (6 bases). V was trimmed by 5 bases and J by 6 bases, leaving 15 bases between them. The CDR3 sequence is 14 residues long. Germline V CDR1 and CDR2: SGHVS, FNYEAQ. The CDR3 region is CASSEDPRGDTQYF. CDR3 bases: TGTGCCAGCAGCGAAGACCCGAGGGGGGATACGCAGTATTTT.

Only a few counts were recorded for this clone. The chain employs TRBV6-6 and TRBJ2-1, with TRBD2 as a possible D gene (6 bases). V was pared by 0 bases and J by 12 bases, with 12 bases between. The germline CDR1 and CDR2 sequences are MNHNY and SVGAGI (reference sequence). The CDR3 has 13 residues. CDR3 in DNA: TGTGCCAGCAGTTACTCGATGGACGGGAGGCAGTTCTTC. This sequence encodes CASSYSMDGRQFF.

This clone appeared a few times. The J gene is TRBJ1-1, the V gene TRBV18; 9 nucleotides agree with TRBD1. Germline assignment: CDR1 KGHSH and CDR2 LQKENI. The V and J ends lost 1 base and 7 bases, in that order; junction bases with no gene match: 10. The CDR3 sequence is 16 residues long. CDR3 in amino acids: CASSPQYGTGILEAFF. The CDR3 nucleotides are TGTGCCAGCTCACCACAGTACGGGACAGGGATACTTGAAGCTTTCTTT.

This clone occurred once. CDR3 region: CASSQDRDREYEQYF. The CDR3 bases are TGTGCCAGCAGCCAAGACCGGGACAGGGAGTACGAGCAGTACTTC. V gene TRBV14 combines with J gene TRBJ2-7, with TRBD1 matching over 9 bases. CDR1 is SGHDN, CDR2 FVKESK, per germline. V lost 0 bases to trimming and J lost 4 bases; unmatched junction nucleotides: 4. The CDR3 contains 15 residues.

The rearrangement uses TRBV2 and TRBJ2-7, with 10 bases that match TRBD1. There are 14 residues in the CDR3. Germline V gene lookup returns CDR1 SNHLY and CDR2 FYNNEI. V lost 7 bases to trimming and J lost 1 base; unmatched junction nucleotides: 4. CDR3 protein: CASTGTGESYEQYV. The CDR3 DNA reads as TGTGCCAGCACCGGGACAGGGGAGTCCTACGAGCAGTACGTC.

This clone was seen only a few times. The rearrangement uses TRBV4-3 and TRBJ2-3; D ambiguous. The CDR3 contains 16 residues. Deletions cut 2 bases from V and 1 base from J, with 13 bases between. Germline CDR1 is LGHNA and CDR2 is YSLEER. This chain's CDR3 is CASSQSIGWGTDTQYF. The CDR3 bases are TGCGCCAGCAGCCAATCTATCGGCTGGGGCACAGATACGCAGTATTTT.

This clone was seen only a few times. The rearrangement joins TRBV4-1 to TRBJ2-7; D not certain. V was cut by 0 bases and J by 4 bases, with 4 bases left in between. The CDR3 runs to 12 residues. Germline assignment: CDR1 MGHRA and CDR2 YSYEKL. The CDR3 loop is CASSQDGYEQYF. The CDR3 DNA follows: TGCGCCAGCAGCCAAGATGGGTACGAGCAGTACTTC.

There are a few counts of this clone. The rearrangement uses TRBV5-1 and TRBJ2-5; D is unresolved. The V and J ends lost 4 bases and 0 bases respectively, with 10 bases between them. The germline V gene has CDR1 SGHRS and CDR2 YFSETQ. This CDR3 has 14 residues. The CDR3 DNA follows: TGCGCCAGCAGCCCGCCGACAAACCAAGAGACCCAGTACTTC. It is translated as CASSPPTNQETQYF.

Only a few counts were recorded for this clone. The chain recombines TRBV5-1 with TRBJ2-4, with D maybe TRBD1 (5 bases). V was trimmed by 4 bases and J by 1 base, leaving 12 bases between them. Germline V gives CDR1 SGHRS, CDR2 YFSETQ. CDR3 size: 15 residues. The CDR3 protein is CASSLDSQAKNIQYF. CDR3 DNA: TGCGCCAGCAGCCTAGACAGTCAGGCCAAAAACATTCAGTACTTC.

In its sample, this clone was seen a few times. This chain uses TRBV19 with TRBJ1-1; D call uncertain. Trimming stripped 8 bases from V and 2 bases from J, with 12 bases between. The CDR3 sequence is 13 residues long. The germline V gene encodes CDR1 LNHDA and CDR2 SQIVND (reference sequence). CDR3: CASSHARNTEAFF. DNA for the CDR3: TGTGCCAGTTCCCATGCCCGAAACACTGAAGCTTTCTTT.

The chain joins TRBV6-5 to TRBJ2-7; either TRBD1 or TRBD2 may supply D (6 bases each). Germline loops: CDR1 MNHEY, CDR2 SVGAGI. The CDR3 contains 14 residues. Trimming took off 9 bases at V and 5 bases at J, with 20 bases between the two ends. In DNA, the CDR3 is TGTGCCAGTGGAGAGGGGGGCGTATATCACGAGCAGTACTTC. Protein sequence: CASGEGGVYHEQYF.

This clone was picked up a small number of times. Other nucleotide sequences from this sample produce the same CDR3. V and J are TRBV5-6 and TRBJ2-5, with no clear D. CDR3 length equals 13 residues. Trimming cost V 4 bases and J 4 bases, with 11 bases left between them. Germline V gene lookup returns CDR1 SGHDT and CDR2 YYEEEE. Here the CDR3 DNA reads TGTGCCAGCAGCCCGGGCCGTCGAGAGACCCAGTACTTC. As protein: CASSPGRRETQYF.

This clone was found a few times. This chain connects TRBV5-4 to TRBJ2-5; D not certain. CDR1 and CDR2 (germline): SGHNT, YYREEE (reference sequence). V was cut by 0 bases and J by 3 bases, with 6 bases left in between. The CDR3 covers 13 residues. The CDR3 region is CASSLAPEETQYF. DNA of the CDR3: TGTGCCAGCAGCTTGGCTCCGGAAGAGACCCAGTACTTC.

The CDR3 reads CASSPKLDNEQFF. The CDR3 coding sequence is TGTGCCAGCTCACCAAAGCTGGACAATGAGCAGTTCTTC. The V call is TRBV18, the J call TRBJ2-1; D unresolved. V was pared by 2 bases and J by 5 bases, with 7 bases between. The length of the CDR3 is 13 residues. Looked up from germline, CDR1 is KGHSH and CDR2 is LQKENI.

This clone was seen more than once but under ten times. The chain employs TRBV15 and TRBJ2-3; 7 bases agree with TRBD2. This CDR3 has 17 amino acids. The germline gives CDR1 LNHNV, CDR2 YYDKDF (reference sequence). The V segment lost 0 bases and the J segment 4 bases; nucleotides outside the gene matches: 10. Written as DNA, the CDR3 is TGTGCCACCAGCAGAGATAAGCCAGCGGGGAGATCAGATACGCAGTATTTT. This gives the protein CATSRDKPAGRSDTQYF. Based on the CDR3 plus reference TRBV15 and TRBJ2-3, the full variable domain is DAMVIQNPRYQVTQFGKPVTLSCSQTLNHNVMYWYQQKSSQAPKLLFHYYDKDFNNEADTPDNFQSRRPNTSFCFLDIRSPGLGDTAMYLCATSRDKPAGRSDTQYFGPGTRLTVL.

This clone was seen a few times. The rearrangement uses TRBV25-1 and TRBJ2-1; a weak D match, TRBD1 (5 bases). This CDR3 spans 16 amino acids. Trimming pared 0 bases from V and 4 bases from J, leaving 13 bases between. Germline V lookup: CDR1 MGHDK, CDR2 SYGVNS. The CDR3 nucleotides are TGTGCCAGCAGTGAATACTTGGGGCAGCTTTACAATGAGCAGTTCTTC. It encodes CASSEYLGQLYNEQFF.

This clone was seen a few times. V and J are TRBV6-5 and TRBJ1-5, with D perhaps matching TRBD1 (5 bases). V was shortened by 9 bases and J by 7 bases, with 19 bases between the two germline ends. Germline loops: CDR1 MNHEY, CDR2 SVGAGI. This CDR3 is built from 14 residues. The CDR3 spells CASAAGTPGQPQHF. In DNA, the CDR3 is TGTGCCAGTGCCGCCGGGACCCCGGGACAGCCCCAGCATTTT.

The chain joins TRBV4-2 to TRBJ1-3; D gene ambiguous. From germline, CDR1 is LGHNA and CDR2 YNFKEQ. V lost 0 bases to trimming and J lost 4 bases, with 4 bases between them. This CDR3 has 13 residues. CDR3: CASSQDRGNTIYF. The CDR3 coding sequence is TGTGCCAGCAGCCAAGATAGGGGAAACACCATATATTTT.